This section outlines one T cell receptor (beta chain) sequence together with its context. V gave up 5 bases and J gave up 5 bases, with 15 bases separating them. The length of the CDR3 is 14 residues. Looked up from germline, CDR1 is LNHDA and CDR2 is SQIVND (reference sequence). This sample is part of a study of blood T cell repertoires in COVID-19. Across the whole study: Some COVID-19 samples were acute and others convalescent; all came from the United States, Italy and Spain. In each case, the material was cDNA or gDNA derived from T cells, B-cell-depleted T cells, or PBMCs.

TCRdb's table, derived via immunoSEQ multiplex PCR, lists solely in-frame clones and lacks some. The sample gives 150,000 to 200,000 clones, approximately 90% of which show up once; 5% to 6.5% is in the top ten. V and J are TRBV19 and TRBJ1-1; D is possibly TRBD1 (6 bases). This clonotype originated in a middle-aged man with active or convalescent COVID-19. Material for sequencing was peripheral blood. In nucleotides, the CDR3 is TGTGCCAGTAGTCCCCGGGCAGGGGATACTGAAGCTTTCTTT. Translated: CASSPRAGDTEAFF.